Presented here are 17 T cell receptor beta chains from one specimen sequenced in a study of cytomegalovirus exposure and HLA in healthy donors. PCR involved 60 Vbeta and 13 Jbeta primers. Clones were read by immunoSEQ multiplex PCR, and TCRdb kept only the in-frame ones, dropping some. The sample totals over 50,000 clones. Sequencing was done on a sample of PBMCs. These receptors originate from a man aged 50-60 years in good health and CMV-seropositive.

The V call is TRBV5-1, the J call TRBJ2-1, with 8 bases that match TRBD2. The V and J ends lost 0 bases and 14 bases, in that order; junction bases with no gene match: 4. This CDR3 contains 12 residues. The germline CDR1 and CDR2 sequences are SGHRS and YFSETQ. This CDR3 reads CASSLGETSEFF. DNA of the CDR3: TGCGCCAGCAGCTTGGGGGAGACTAGCGAGTTCTTC.

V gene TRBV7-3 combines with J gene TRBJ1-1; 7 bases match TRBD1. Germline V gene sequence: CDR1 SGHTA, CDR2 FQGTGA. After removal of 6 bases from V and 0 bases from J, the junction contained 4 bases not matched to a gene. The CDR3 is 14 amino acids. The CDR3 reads CASSPGGLNTEAFF. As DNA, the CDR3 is TGTGCCAGCAGTCCAGGGGGGCTGAACACTGAAGCTTTCTTT.

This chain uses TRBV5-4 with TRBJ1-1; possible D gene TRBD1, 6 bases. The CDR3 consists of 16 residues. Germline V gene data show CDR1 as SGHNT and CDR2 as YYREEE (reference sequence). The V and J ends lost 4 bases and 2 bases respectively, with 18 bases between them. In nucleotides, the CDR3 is TGTGCCAGCAGCGTGAGGACAGAAGAAACCAACACTGAAGCTTTCTTT. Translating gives CASSVRTEETNTEAFF.

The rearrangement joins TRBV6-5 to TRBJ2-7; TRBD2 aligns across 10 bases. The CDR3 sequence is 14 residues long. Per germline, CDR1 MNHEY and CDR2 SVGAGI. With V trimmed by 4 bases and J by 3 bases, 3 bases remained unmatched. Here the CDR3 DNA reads TGTGCCAGCAGTTCAGCGGGAGGGCGCTACGAGCAGTACTTC. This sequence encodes CASSSAGGRYEQYF.

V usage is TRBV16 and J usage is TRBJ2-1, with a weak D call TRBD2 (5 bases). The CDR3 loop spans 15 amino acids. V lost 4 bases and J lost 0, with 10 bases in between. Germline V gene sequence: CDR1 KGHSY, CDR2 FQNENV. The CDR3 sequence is CASSPGKTSYNEQFF. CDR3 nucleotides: TGTGCCAGCAGCCCGGGGAAGACCTCCTACAATGAGCAGTTCTTC. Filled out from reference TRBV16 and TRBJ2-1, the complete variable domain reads GEEVAQTPKHLVRGEGQKAKLYCAPIKGHSYVFWYQQVLKNEFKFLISFQNENVFDETGMPKERFSAKCLPNSPCSLEIQATKLEDSAVYFCASSPGKTSYNEQFFGPGTRLTVL.

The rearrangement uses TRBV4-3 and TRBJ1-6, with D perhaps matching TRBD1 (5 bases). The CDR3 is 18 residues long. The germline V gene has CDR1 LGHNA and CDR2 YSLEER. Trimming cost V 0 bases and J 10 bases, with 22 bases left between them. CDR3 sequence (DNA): TGCGCCAGCAGCCAAGATCGGGCAGGGATGTCGTTGGGGTCACCCCTCCACTTT. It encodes CASSQDRAGMSLGSPLHF.

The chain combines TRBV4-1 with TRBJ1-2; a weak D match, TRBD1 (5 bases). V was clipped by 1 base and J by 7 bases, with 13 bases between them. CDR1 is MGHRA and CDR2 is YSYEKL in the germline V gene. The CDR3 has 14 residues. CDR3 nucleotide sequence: TGCGCCAGCAGCCAAGTGTCAGGGATTCTTGGCTACACCTTC. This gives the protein CASSQVSGILGYTF.

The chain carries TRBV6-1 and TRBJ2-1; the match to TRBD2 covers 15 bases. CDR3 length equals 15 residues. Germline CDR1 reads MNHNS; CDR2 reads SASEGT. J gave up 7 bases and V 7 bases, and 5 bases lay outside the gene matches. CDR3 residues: CASTTGTSGRNEQFF. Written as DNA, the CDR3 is TGTGCCAGCACCACCGGGACTAGCGGGAGGAATGAGCAGTTCTTC.

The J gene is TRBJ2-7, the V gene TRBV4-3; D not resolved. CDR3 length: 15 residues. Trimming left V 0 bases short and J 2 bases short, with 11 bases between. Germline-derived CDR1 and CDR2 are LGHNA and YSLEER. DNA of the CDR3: TGCGCCAGCAGCCAAGAATTTTCGCAGACCTACGAGCAGTACTTC. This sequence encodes CASSQEFSQTYEQYF.

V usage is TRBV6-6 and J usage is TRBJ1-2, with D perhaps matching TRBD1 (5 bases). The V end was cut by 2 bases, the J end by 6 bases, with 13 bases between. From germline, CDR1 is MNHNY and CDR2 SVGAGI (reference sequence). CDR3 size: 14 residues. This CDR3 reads CASSYVLTEHGYTF. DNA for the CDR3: TGTGCCAGCAGTTACGTTTTGACAGAGCATGGCTACACCTTC.

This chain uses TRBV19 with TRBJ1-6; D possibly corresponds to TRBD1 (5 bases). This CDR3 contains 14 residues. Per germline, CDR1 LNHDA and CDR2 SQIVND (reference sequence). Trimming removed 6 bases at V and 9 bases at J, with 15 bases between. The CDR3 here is CASSPDGGASPLHF. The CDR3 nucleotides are TGTGCCAGTAGCCCGGACGGTGGGGCTTCACCCCTCCACTTT.

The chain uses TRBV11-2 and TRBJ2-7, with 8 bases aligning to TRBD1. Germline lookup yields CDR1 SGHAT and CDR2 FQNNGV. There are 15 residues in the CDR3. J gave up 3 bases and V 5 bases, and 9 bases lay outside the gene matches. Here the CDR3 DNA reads TGTGCCAGCAGCCACCCCCGGGACAGGTTCTACGAGCAGTACTTC. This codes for CASSHPRDRFYEQYF.

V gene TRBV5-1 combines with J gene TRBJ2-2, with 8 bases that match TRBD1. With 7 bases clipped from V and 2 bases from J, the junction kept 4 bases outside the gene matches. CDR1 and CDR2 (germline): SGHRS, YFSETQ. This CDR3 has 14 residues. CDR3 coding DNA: TGCGCCAGCTGCGGACAGGGAAACACCGGGGAGCTGTTTTTT. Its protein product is CASCGQGNTGELFF.

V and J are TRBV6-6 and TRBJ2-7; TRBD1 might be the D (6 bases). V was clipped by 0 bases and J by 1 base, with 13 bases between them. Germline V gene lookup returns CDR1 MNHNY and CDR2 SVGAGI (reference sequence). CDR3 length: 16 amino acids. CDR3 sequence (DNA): TGTGCCAGCAGTTACTCTCTTGGGGGCTCGTCCTACGAGCAGTACTTC. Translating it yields CASSYSLGGSSYEQYF.

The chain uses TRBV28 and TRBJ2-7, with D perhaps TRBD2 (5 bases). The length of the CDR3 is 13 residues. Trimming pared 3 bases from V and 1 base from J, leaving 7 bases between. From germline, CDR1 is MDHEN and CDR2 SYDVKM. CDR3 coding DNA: TGTGCCAGCAGTTTCCCGGGGTCCTACGAGCAGTACTTC. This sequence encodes CASSFPGSYEQYF.

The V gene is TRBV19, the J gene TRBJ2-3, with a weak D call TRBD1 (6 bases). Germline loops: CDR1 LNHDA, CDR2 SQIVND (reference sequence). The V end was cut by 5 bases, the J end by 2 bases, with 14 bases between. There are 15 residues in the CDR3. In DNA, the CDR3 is TGTGCCAGTAGTGCCCTACAGGGTGCCACAGATACGCAGTATTTT. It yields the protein CASSALQGATDTQYF. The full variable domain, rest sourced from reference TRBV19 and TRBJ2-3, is DGGITQSPKYLFRKEGQNVTLSCEQNLNHDAMYWYRQDPGQGLRLIYYSQIVNDFQKGDIAEGYSVSREKKESFPLTVTSAQKNPTAFYLCASSALQGATDTQYFGPGTRLTVL.

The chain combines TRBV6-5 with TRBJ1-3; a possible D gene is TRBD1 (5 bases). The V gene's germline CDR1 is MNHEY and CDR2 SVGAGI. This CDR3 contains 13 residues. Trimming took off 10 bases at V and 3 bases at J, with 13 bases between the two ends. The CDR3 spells CATSSQGGNTIYF. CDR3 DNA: TGTGCCACCAGCAGTCAGGGTGGAAACACCATATATTTT.